One sample yielded the 14 T cell receptor beta chains listed below, sequenced in a study of T cell repertoires in cytomegalovirus infection. TCRdb redid the calling of the reads with MiXCR, one entry per CDR3 protein. The sample shows under 300,000 distinct CDR3 sequences, approximately 17% of them seen only once. The specimen was CD8+ T cells from PBMCs. Source of these receptors: a human donor in good health (CMV status not recorded). Some clones in this sample may be carry-over from other donors' samples.

This clonotype came up many times. The V gene is TRBV20-1, the J gene TRBJ1-3; 9 positions agree with TRBD1. CDR1 and CDR2 (germline): DFQATT, SNEGSKA (reference sequence). The CDR3 runs 16 residues. V lost 1 base, J lost 3 bases, and 7 bases stayed unmatched. CDR3 sequence (DNA): TGCAGTGCTAGAGTGTGGGACAGGGTGCTTGGAAACACCATATATTTT. Translated, it gives CSARVWDRVLGNTIYF.

The chain is built from TRBV7-9 and TRBJ2-5, with no clear D. In germline, CDR1 is SEHNR, CDR2 FQNEAQ (reference sequence). Trimming shortened V by 1 base and J by 4 bases, and 16 bases separated the two germline ends. This CDR3 region has 16 residues. CDR3 DNA: TGTGCCAGCAGCTTAGGGAACAGTCCCCTTAGAGAGACCCAGTACTTC. This encodes CASSLGNSPLRETQYF.

This clonotype was seen ten or more times. V usage is TRBV4-1 and J usage is TRBJ2-1; 13 positions agree with TRBD2. The CDR3 has 17 amino acids. J lost 10 bases, V lost 4 bases, and 13 bases had no gene match. Germline V CDR1 and CDR2: MGHRA, YSYEKL. The chain's CDR3 is CASSPPKGGLAGEEQFF. The CDR3 DNA is TGCGCCAGCAGCCCACCAAAGGGAGGACTAGCGGGGGAGGAGCAGTTCTTC.

This clonotype was observed many times. This chain links TRBV4-1 with TRBJ1-5; D gene ambiguous. The CDR3 covers 15 residues. Germline V lookup: CDR1 MGHRA, CDR2 YSYEKL. V dropped 2 bases and J dropped 2 bases, with 10 bases sitting between them. CDR3 in amino acids: CASSQLVAGNQPQHF. In DNA form, the CDR3 reads TGCGCCAGCAGCCAACTCGTCGCAGGCAATCAGCCCCAGCATTTT.

This clonotype was seen ten or more times. This chain links TRBV7-9 with TRBJ2-5, with a weak D call TRBD2 (6 bases). CDR1 and CDR2 (germline): SEHNR, FQNEAQ (reference sequence). The germline V and J ends were trimmed by 5 bases and 5 bases, with 21 bases remaining between them. The CDR3 length is 16 residues. The CDR3 loop is CASSAPWSGVKETQYF. In nucleotides, the CDR3 is TGTGCCAGCAGCGCCCCCTGGTCGGGGGTAAAGGAGACCCAGTACTTC. Supplemented by reference TRBV7-9 and TRBJ2-5, the full variable domain reads DTGVSQNPRHKITKRGQNVTFRCDPISEHNRLYWYRQTLGQGPEFLTYFQNEAQLEKSRLLSDRFSAERPKGSFSTLEIQRTEQGDSAMYLCASSAPWSGVKETQYFGPGTRLLVL.

This clonotype turned up a few times. V is TRBV4-1 and J is TRBJ2-2; tentative D call: TRBD2 (5 bases). Germline V gene data show CDR1 as MGHRA and CDR2 as YSYEKL. Trimming removed 7 bases at V and 5 bases at J, with 17 bases between. This CDR3 spans 15 amino acids. The CDR3 DNA follows: TGCGCCAGCACCTACGGCGGGTTCCCAACCGGGGAGCTGTTTTTT. The encoded protein is CASTYGGFPTGELFF.

The chain couples TRBV27 to TRBJ2-1; no clear D. This CDR3 spans 14 amino acids. V dropped 3 bases and J dropped 5 bases, with 11 bases sitting between them. From germline, CDR1 is MNHEY and CDR2 SMNVEV (reference sequence). The CDR3 region is CASSFGLAHNEQFF. The CDR3, as DNA: TGTGCCAGCAGTTTTGGGCTCGCGCACAATGAGCAGTTCTTC.

V usage is TRBV6-2 or TRBV6-3 and J usage is TRBJ2-7; no clear D. Germline V gene sequence: CDR1 MNHEY, CDR2 SVGEGT. CDR3 length: 14 residues. V was shortened by 6 bases and J by 3 bases, with 15 bases between the two germline ends. This CDR3 reads CASSIETYFYEQYF. The CDR3 nucleotides read TGTGCCAGCAGCATCGAAACTTATTTCTACGAGCAGTACTTC.

This clonotype was seen a handful of times. The chain recombines TRBV7-2 with TRBJ1-5; D might be TRBD1 (5 bases). V shed 5 bases and J shed 5 bases, with 16 bases lying between them. The CDR3 is 15 residues long. Germline assignment: CDR1 SGHTA and CDR2 FQGNSA. Written as DNA, the CDR3 is TGTGCCAGCAGCCTATCGCCGGGGCCCCATCAGCCCCAGCATTTT. The encoded protein is CASSLSPGPHQPQHF.

The gene calls are TRBV6-5 and TRBJ1-5, with no clear D. V was shortened by 5 bases and J by 4 bases, with 15 bases between the two germline ends. There are 15 residues in the CDR3. The germline V gene has CDR1 MNHEY and CDR2 SVGAGI. The CDR3: CASSLGLLPNQPQHF. The CDR3 coding sequence is TGTGCCAGCAGTCTAGGACTGCTTCCAAATCAGCCCCAGCATTTT.

This sequence joins TRBV20-1 and TRBJ1-1; D uncertain. V lost 0 bases and J lost 4, with 15 bases in between. Germline lookup yields CDR1 DFQATT and CDR2 SNEGSKA (reference sequence). This CDR3 has 15 residues. The CDR3 sequence: CSARDHAIWGTEAFF. Written as DNA, the CDR3 is TGCAGTGCTAGAGATCACGCCATATGGGGCACTGAAGCTTTCTTT.

This clonotype was counted many times. The CDR3 loop is CASSLNLLADTQYF. CDR3 sequence (DNA): TGTGCCAGCAGCTTAAATCTCCTCGCAGATACGCAGTATTTT. The chain links TRBV7-2 to TRBJ2-3; D unresolved. V was pared by 2 bases and J by 4 bases, with 10 bases between. The CDR3 covers 14 residues. CDR1 is SGHTA, CDR2 FQGNSA, per germline.

The chain uses TRBV7-2 and TRBJ1-2; D not certain. V was shortened by 6 bases and J by 6 bases, with 14 bases between the two germline ends. This CDR3 is built from 13 residues. CDR1 is SGHTA, CDR2 FQGNSA, per germline. The DNA for the CDR3 is TGTGCCAGCAGTACCCCGGACCTGGATGGCTACACCTTC. It codes for CASSTPDLDGYTF.

V and J are TRBV11-2 and TRBJ1-1; a possible D gene is TRBD1 (6 bases). Trimming pared 2 bases from V and 5 bases from J, leaving 12 bases between. The CDR3 contains 14 residues. Germline lookup yields CDR1 SGHAT and CDR2 FQNNGV. The CDR3 reads CASSLIGGLTEAFF. The CDR3 DNA reads TGTGCCAGCAGCTTAATAGGGGGGCTTACTGAAGCTTTCTTT.